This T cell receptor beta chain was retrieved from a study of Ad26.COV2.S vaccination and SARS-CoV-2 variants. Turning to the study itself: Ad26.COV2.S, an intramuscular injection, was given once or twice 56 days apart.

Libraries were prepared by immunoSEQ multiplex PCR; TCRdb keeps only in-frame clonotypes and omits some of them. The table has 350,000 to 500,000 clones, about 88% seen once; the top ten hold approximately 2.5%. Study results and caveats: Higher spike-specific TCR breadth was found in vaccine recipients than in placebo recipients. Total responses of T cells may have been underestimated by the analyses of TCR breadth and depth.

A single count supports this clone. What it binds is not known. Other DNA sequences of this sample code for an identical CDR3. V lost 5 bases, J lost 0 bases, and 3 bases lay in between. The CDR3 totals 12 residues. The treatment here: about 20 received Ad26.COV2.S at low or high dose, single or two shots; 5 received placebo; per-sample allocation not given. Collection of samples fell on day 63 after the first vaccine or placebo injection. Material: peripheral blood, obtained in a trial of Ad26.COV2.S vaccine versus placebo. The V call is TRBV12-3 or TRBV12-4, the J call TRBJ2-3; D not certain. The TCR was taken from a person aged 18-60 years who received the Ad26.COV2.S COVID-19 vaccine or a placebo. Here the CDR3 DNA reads TGTGCCAGCAGTATTAGCACAGATACGCAGTATTTT. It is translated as CASSISTDTQYF.